What follows describes a single T cell receptor (beta chain). What it binds is unknown. The data are from a study of cytomegalovirus exposure and HLA in healthy donors. Study results and caveats: There were some public TCRs occurring in many donors, but most TCR sequences were rare. TCR beta chain V- and J-gene trimming was linked, in a later analysis, to a missense variant in DCLRE1C. Per a prior analysis, the majority of TCR beta V segments were productive roughly 87% or roughly 30% of the time.

Trimming stripped 3 bases from V and 1 base from J, with 10 bases between. The CDR3 is 14 residues long. Germline CDR1 and CDR2: MNHNY and SVGAGI (reference sequence). Primers for the PCR totalled 60 Vbeta and 13 Jbeta. Only in-frame clones appear in the TCRdb table, and some are missing; sequencing was by immunoSEQ multiplex PCR. This sample has 150,000 to 200,000 clones; under 80% occur once, and the top ten carry around 3%. The TCR was taken from a man between 35 and 55 years old in good health and CMV-seronegative. The sequenced sample consisted of PBMCs. The V and J genes are TRBV6-6 and TRBJ2-7; D possibly corresponds to TRBD1 (6 bases). The CDR3 bases are TGTGCCAGCAGTTATCGGGACACATCCTACGAGCAGTACTTC. The encoded protein is CASSYRDTSYEQYF.